This is a list of T cell receptor beta chains from one sample in a study of cytomegalovirus exposure and HLA in healthy donors. Method: immunoSEQ multiplex PCR; TCRdb's copy keeps in-frame clones and lacks some. The sample consists of 100,000 to 150,000 clones, roughly 74% of them appearing once. The source material was PBMCs. The receptors were sampled from a man aged 35-49 years in good health and CMV-seropositive. Both conserved end residues are part of each CDR3. The D gene is left open where the match is weak. Some rows have no size entry. The others give once, few or many, or a class for an expanded clone.

abundance: few
v_gene: TRBV14
len: 14
d_gene: -
j_gene: TRBJ2-5
CDR3aa: CASSQEFTVETQYF
CDR3nt: TGTGCCAGCAGCCAAGAATTTACAGTGGAGACCCAGTACTTC

abundance: -
v_gene: TRBV5-1
len: 14
d_gene: -
j_gene: TRBJ1-2
CDR3aa: CASTTDLPTYGYTF
CDR3nt: TGCGCCAGCACGACAGACTTACCTACCTATGGCTACACCTTC

abundance: -
v_gene: TRBV6-5
len: 13
d_gene: TRBD1
j_gene: TRBJ2-7
CDR3aa: CASRQGQVYEQYF
CDR3nt: TGTGCCAGCAGGCAGGGACAGGTCTACGAGCAGTACTTC

abundance: -
v_gene: TRBV7-9
len: 15
d_gene: TRBD1
j_gene: TRBJ1-2
CDR3aa: CASSLAGDRGYGYTF
CDR3nt: TGTGCCAGCAGCTTAGCAGGGGACAGGGGCTATGGCTACACCTTC

abundance: -
v_gene: TRBV7-9
len: 12
d_gene: -
j_gene: TRBJ2-7
CDR3aa: CASSLRYYEQYF
CDR3nt: TGTGCCAGCAGCCTCAGGTACTACGAGCAGTACTTC

abundance: -
v_gene: TRBV5-1
len: 14
d_gene: TRBD2
j_gene: TRBJ2-1
CDR3aa: CASSLSGRYNEQFF
CDR3nt: TGCGCCAGCAGCCTTAGCGGGAGGTACAATGAGCAGTTCTTC

abundance: -
v_gene: TRBV2
len: 13
d_gene: TRBD1
j_gene: TRBJ2-7
CDR3aa: CASPGRTGAEQYF
CDR3nt: TGTGCCAGCCCCGGACGGACAGGGGCCGAGCAGTACTTC

abundance: -
v_gene: TRBV9
len: 14
d_gene: -
j_gene: TRBJ1-6
CDR3aa: CASSSGLDNSPLHF
CDR3nt: TGTGCCAGCAGCTCGGGACTGGATAATTCACCCCTCCACTTT

abundance: -
v_gene: TRBV28
len: 18
d_gene: -
j_gene: TRBJ1-5
CDR3aa: CASSLGFGAAVIAQPQHF
CDR3nt: TGTGCCAGCAGTTTAGGGTTTGGGGCGGCCGTTATCGCGCAGCCCCAGCATTTT

abundance: -
v_gene: TRBV30
len: 14
d_gene: TRBD1
j_gene: TRBJ1-2
CDR3aa: CAWSTGTGDYGYTF
CDR3nt: TGTGCCTGGAGCACCGGGACAGGGGACTATGGCTACACCTTC

abundance: -
v_gene: TRBV6-5
len: 12
d_gene: -
j_gene: TRBJ1-1
CDR3aa: CASARAGREAFF
CDR3nt: TGTGCCAGCGCGAGAGCGGGTCGAGAAGCTTTCTTT

abundance: -
v_gene: TRBV5-1
len: 15
d_gene: -
j_gene: TRBJ1-1
CDR3aa: CASSLEGGLSTEAFF
CDR3nt: TGCGCCAGCAGCTTGGAGGGGGGGCTGAGTACTGAAGCTTTCTTT